The clone carrying this T cell receptor beta chain has a count of ten or more. What it binds is unknown. Trimming cost V 3 bases and J 6 bases, with 5 bases left between them. Germline CDR1 reads SEHNR; CDR2 reads FQNEAQ (reference sequence). The CDR3 is made up of 12 amino acids. The record originates from a study of molecular identifiers for immune sequencing clone quantification. Study-wide points: Under 1% of molecules in naive cells, but over 97% of effector molecules, belonged to clones above 20 RNA copies.

In TCRdb, the PCR reads were re-called with MiXCR into one record per CDR3 protein. Of about 510,000 distinct CDR3 sequences in the sample, 20% to 25% are singletons; the top ten hold around 0.84%. The source material was naive CD8+ T cells from blood, with Jurkat cell RNA spiked in. Subset reported: FACS-sorted CD8+CD4-CCR7+CD45RA+ naive T cells. The rearrangement joins TRBV7-9 to TRBJ2-2; D is unclear. The TCR was taken from a human donor in good health. Some libraries in this study had Jurkat cell RNA spiked in. CDR3 loop: CASSFLAGELFF. For the CDR3, the DNA is TGTGCCAGCAGCTTCTTGGCCGGGGAGCTGTTTTTT. Combining the CDR3 with reference TRBV7-9 and TRBJ2-2 gives the whole variable domain DTGVSQNPRHKITKRGQNVTFRCDPISEHNRLYWYRQTLGQGPEFLTYFQNEAQLEKSRLLSDRFSAERPKGSFSTLEIQRTEQGDSAMYLCASSFLAGELFFGEGSRLTVL.